This T cell receptor beta chain was sequenced in a study of blood T cell repertoires in COVID-19. Authors' methods: By means of reference gene primer amplification, nucleated cell counts were estimated. TCRdb's copy holds only in-frame clones and misses some; the assay was immunoSEQ multiplex PCR. The V and J calls and clone size come from that table; D and trimming were worked out from the DNA. The sample yields 250,000 or so clones, about 82% seen once. Per the germline V gene, CDR1 is SGHTA and CDR2 is FQGNSA. V trimming: 5 bases; J trimming: 7 bases; junction bases outside the gene matches: 9. This CDR3 has 16 amino acids.

The specimen was peripheral blood. This TCR came from an elderly man with acute or convalescent COVID-19. This rearrangement joins TRBV7-2 to TRBJ1-6, with 9 bases fitting TRBD1. CDR3 protein: CASSTTWDRANSPLHF. The CDR3 DNA sequence: TGTGCCAGCAGCACCACGTGGGACAGGGCAAATTCACCCCTCCACTTT.